These T cell receptor beta chains were read from a single sample in a study of shared clonotypes between healthy human individuals. The table came from immunoSEQ multiplex PCR; TCRdb's copy has only in-frame clones and leaves some out. This table has about 2.2 million clones, around 93% appearing once. Material: naive CD8+ T cells from PBMCs. These receptors originate from a man younger than 30 in good health. Some clones in this sample may be carry-over from other donors' samples. Each CDR3 is given with its conserved first and last residue. The D gene is left open where the match is weak. Size values are once, few and many counts, or a class for expanded clones, and some rows have none.

>.|.|TRBJ2-7|TRBV15
CATSREGERGGYEQYF
TGTGCCACCAGCAGAGAGGGAGAGAGGGGTGGGTACGAGCAGTACTTC
>.|TRBD1|TRBJ2-7|TRBV9
CASSSSRQGGQYF
TGTGCCAGCAGCTCTAGCCGACAGGGGGGCCAGTACTTC
>.|TRBD1|TRBJ2-7|TRBV2
CASFRGQGANEQYF
TGTGCCAGCTTTAGGGGGCAGGGGGCGAACGAGCAGTACTTC
>.|.|TRBJ2-7|TRBV5-1
CASSSRDGAYEQYF
TGCGCCAGCAGCTCCCGGGACGGAGCCTACGAGCAGTACTTC
>once|.|TRBJ2-7|TRBV2
CASSAARGAYEQYF
TGTGCCAGCAGTGCGGCTAGAGGCGCCTACGAGCAGTACTTC
>.|.|TRBJ2-7|TRBV7-2
CASSPARVGYEQYF
TGTGCCAGCAGCCCAGCTCGGGTCGGCTACGAGCAGTACTTC
>.|TRBD2|TRBJ2-1|TRBV28
CASSFLLAGVSHSYNEQFF
TGTGCCAGCAGTTTCCTCCTAGCGGGAGTGTCGCACTCCTACAATGAGCAGTTCTTC
>.|.|TRBJ2-7|TRBV27
CASSLTIQGRSTYEQYF
TGTGCCAGCAGTTTAACGATCCAGGGCCGGTCCACCTACGAGCAGTACTTC
>.|.|TRBJ1-1|TRBV21-1
CASTFFQGLNTEAFF
TGTGCCAGTACGTTCTTCCAGGGATTGAACACTGAAGCTTTCTTT
>.|TRBD1|TRBJ2-7|TRBV5-4
CASSLGPGQYDEQYF
TGTGCCAGCAGCTTAGGACCGGGACAGTACGACGAGCAGTACTTC
>once|TRBD2|TRBJ2-1|TRBV27
CASRATASGSYEQFF
TGTGCCAGCAGGGCAACGGCTAGCGGGAGCTATGAGCAGTTCTTC
>.|TRBD1|TRBJ1-4|TRBV30
CAWSGWPTGATNEKLFF
TGTGCCTGGAGTGGGTGGCCCACAGGGGCAACTAATGAAAAACTGTTTTTT
>once|.|TRBJ1-1|TRBV27
CASSLFGRPNTEAFF
TGTGCCAGCAGTTTATTTGGGCGACCGAACACTGAAGCTTTCTTT
>.|.|TRBJ2-3|TRBV7-9
CASSLVASTDTQYF
TGTGCCAGCAGCTTAGTCGCAAGCACAGATACGCAGTATTTT
>.|.|TRBJ1-1|TRBV27
CASQGHSEAFF
TGTGCCAGCCAGGGACATTCTGAAGCTTTCTTT
>.|.|TRBJ2-7|TRBV2
CASGSGLSSYEQYF
TGTGCCAGTGGCAGCGGGTTGAGCTCCTACGAGCAGTACTTC
>once|.|TRBJ2-7|TRBV10-3
CAISDPEYRYEQYF
TGTGCCATCAGTGACCCCGAATACCGATACGAGCAGTACTTC
>.|.|TRBJ2-7|TRBV11-3
CASSFRGGYEQYF
TGTGCCAGCAGCTTTAGGGGAGGCTACGAGCAGTACTTC
>.|TRBD2|TRBJ2-2|TRBV6-6
CASSYPPSGRTGELFF
TGTGCCAGCAGTTACCCCCCCAGCGGGAGGACCGGGGAGCTGTTTTTT
>.|.|TRBJ1-5|TRBV28
CASSSAGVWGQPQHF
TGTGCCAGCAGTTCCGCCGGGGTCTGGGGACAGCCCCAGCATTTT
>.|.|TRBJ1-2|TRBV14
CASSHRQSNYGYTF
TGTGCCAGCAGCCACCGACAGAGCAACTATGGCTACACCTTC
>.|TRBD2|TRBJ2-1|TRBV19
CASTSGTSSYNEQFF
TGTGCCAGTACTAGCGGGACTAGCTCCTACAATGAGCAGTTCTTC
>.|TRBD2|TRBJ2-7|TRBV15
CATSLGEGPYEQYF
TGTGCCACCAGCCTCGGGGAGGGGCCCTACGAGCAGTACTTC
>.|.|TRBJ2-2|TRBV7-6
CASSLLATTGELFF
TGTGCCAGCAGCTTATTGGCCACCACCGGGGAGCTGTTTTTT
>once|.|TRBJ2-1|TRBV11-3
CASSFSRVAYNEQFF
TGTGCCAGCAGCTTTTCGAGAGTGGCCTACAATGAGCAGTTCTTC
>.|.|TRBJ2-7|TRBV16
CASSPGPSYEQYF
TGTGCCAGCAGCCCCGGGCCTTCCTACGAGCAGTACTTC
>.|TRBD2|TRBJ2-7|TRBV6-5
CASSYSGVTSGIEQYF
TGTGCCAGCAGTTACTCGGGTGTGACTAGCGGGATCGAGCAGTACTTC
>.|.|TRBJ1-1|TRBV28
CASLPGVLNTEAFF
TGTGCCAGCTTACCCGGGGTACTCAACACTGAAGCTTTCTTT
>.|.|TRBJ2-3|TRBV6-6
CASSYSSGRGTDTQYF
TGTGCCAGCAGTTACTCCTCGGGGCGGGGCACAGATACGCAGTATTTT
>.|TRBD2|TRBJ2-5|TRBV7-9
CASSSGLAGVLETQYF
TGTGCCAGCAGCTCCGGACTAGCGGGAGTCTTAGAGACCCAGTACTTC
>.|.|TRBJ2-7|TRBV29-1
CSVVDTSYEQYF
TGCAGCGTTGTTGACACCTCCTACGAGCAGTACTTC
>.|TRBD1|TRBJ1-3|TRBV9
CASSVGGKTDRHSGNTIYF
TGTGCCAGCAGCGTTGGGGGAAAAACGGACAGGCACTCTGGAAACACCATATATTTT
>.|.|TRBJ2-5|TRBV7-3
CASSIPGSGEGYEETQYF
TGTGCCAGCAGTATCCCCGGGTCCGGAGAAGGGTATGAAGAGACCCAGTACTTC
>few|.|TRBJ1-1|TRBV10-3
CAISGSTEAFF
TGTGCCATTTCGGGGTCAACTGAAGCTTTCTTT
>.|.|TRBJ2-5|TRBV13
CASSSKAGETQYF
TGTGCCAGCAGCTCAAAAGCGGGAGAGACCCAGTACTTC
>.|.|TRBJ2-1|TRBV6-1
CASSEIGGTYNEQFF
TGTGCCAGCAGTGAAATTGGCGGGACTTACAATGAGCAGTTCTTC
>once|.|TRBJ1-4|TRBV9
CASSVGGMRSEKLFF
TGTGCCAGCAGCGTAGGGGGAATGAGAAGCGAAAAACTGTTTTTT
>.|.|TRBJ2-7|TRBV4-3
CASSPRAGASYEQYF
TGCGCCAGCAGCCCCCGGGCAGGGGCAAGCTACGAGCAGTACTTC
>.|.|TRBJ2-1|TRBV10-2
CASSPGVNEQFF
TGCGCCAGCAGCCCTGGGGTCAATGAGCAGTTCTTC
>.|.|TRBJ2-7|TRBV10-3
CAISDSPATSSYEQYF
TGTGCCATCAGTGACAGTCCGGCGACCAGCTCCTACGAGCAGTACTTC